The 29 T cell receptor beta chains below were found in one sample sequenced in a study of blood T cell repertoires in COVID-19. Method: immunoSEQ multiplex PCR; TCRdb's copy keeps in-frame clones and lacks some. The sample gives roughly 120,000 clones, approximately 84% of which show up once; less than 1.5% is in the top ten. Specimen: peripheral blood. These receptors all stem from a man aged 40-50 years with acute or convalescent COVID-19.

This clone was recorded a few times. The rearrangement joins TRBV28 to TRBJ2-1; TRBD2 matches at 11 bases. Germline V gene sequence: CDR1 MDHEN, CDR2 SYDVKM. Trimming took 7 bases from V and 8 from J; bases not matched to a gene: 10. This CDR3 spans 15 amino acids. This chain's CDR3 is CASIVAGGPSHEQFF. As DNA, the CDR3 is TGTGCCAGCATCGTAGCGGGAGGGCCTTCCCATGAGCAGTTCTTC.

This clone was counted only a few times. The chain joins TRBV27 to TRBJ1-6; D is perhaps TRBD1 (5 bases). In germline, CDR1 is MNHEY, CDR2 SMNVEV (reference sequence). This CDR3 region has 17 residues. V lost 4 bases to trimming and J lost 0 bases, with 13 bases between them. The CDR3 DNA follows: TGTGCCAGCAGTTCCCGGGACTCCCACTCCTATAATTCACCCCTCCACTTT. Protein product: CASSSRDSHSYNSPLHF.

J is TRBJ2-3 and V is TRBV15; 7 positions match TRBD2. Germline V gene lookup returns CDR1 LNHNV and CDR2 YYDKDF (reference sequence). Germline trimming cut 7 bases from V and 4 bases from J; bases unmatched to any gene: 11. The CDR3 loop spans 15 amino acids. In DNA, the CDR3 is TGTGCCACCACTTCTACGGGGGGTGGGGCAGATACGCAGTATTTT. Residues: CATTSTGGGADTQYF.

The V and J genes are TRBV6-5 and TRBJ2-1, with 8 positions matching TRBD2. V dropped 7 bases and J dropped 4; count of bases not matched to a gene: 9. Per germline, CDR1 MNHEY and CDR2 SVGAGI. The CDR3 runs to 15 residues. The CDR3 loop is CASTPRLAGYNEQFF. The CDR3 bases are TGTGCCAGCACCCCCCGGTTAGCGGGGTACAATGAGCAGTTCTTC.

This clone is a singleton in its sample. The chain has TRBV19 and TRBJ1-5; 8 bases line up with TRBD1. Germline V gene lookup returns CDR1 LNHDA and CDR2 SQIVND (reference sequence). The CDR3 covers 14 residues. With V trimmed by 3 bases and J by 9 bases, 7 bases remained unmatched. CDR3 amino acids: CASSMGQALRPQHF. In DNA form, the CDR3 reads TGTGCCAGTAGTATGGGACAGGCGCTTCGGCCCCAGCATTTT.

The chain combines TRBV4-3 with TRBJ2-7; TRBD1 is a possible D gene (5 bases). The CDR3 totals 17 residues. Trimming took 0 bases from V and 5 from J, leaving 20 bases between them. CDR1 and CDR2 from the germline V gene are LGHNA and YSLEER. This CDR3 reads CASSQDFRSTVYHEQYF. The CDR3 nucleotides read TGCGCCAGCAGCCAAGACTTTCGCTCGACAGTTTACCACGAGCAGTACTTC.

The gene calls are TRBV7-2 and TRBJ2-1; possibly TRBD1 for D (6 bases). Per the germline V gene, CDR1 is SGHTA and CDR2 is FQGNSA. The CDR3 length is 12 residues. Deletions cut 2 bases from V and 16 bases from J, with 15 bases between. CDR3 in amino acids: CASSLSGWDNFF. The CDR3 DNA reads TGTGCCAGCAGCTTAAGTGGATGGGACAACTTCTTC.

This clone was seen a few times. V is TRBV7-9 and J is TRBJ1-5, with TRBD1 matching 7 bases. Per germline, CDR1 SEHNR and CDR2 FQNEAQ (reference sequence). The junction had 8 bases not matched to a gene; V was cut back by 11 bases and J by 4 bases. The CDR3 loop spans 13 amino acids. The CDR3 DNA is TGTGCCGCGGCAGGGGACAGAAATCAGCCCCAGCATTTT. Encoded protein: CAAAGDRNQPQHF.

Here the CDR3 DNA reads TGTGCCAGTAGCCTCGGACGGGATATCGTTCAGTACTTC. Its translation is CASSLGRDIVQYF. The rearrangement links TRBV19 to TRBJ2-4; possible D gene TRBD2, 5 bases. V lost 6 bases to trimming and J lost 11 bases, with 17 bases between them. Germline V gives CDR1 LNHDA, CDR2 SQIVND (reference sequence). The CDR3 has 13 amino acids.

CDR3 region: CASSVNREGGYTF. The CDR3 bases are TGTGCCAGCAGTGTTAATCGGGAGGGTGGCTACACCTTC. The gene calls are TRBV12-3 or TRBV12-4 and TRBJ1-2; D ambiguous. The germline V and J ends were trimmed by 5 bases and 7 bases, with 14 bases remaining between them. The CDR3 length is 13 residues.

The gene calls are TRBV7-3 and TRBJ2-3; TRBD1 is a possible D gene (6 bases). Germline CDR1 is SGHTA and CDR2 is FQGTGA. The CDR3 runs to 15 residues. Trimming shortened V by 4 bases and J by 2 bases, and 13 bases separated the two germline ends. The CDR3 nucleotides are TGTGCCAGCAGCTCGCCGGGACACCCCACAGATACGCAGTATTTT. Its protein is CASSSPGHPTDTQYF. Supplemented by reference TRBV7-3 and TRBJ2-3, the full variable domain reads GAGVSQTPSNKVTEKGKYVELRCDPISGHTALYWYRQSLGQGPEFLIYFQGTGAADDSGLPNDRFFAVRPEGSVSTLKIQRTERGDSAVYLCASSSPGHPTDTQYFGPGTRLTVL.

The chain is built from TRBV6-5 and TRBJ1-5; 10 bases are a match to TRBD1. CDR3 length equals 15 residues. After removal of 7 bases from V and 3 bases from J, the junction contained 6 bases not matched to a gene. In germline, CDR1 is MNHEY, CDR2 SVGAGI. CDR3 residues: CASTRDRGDNQPQHF. The CDR3 nucleotides are TGTGCCAGCACCCGGGACAGGGGAGACAATCAGCCCCAGCATTTT.

Only a few counts were recorded for this clone. The V gene is TRBV20-1, the J gene TRBJ1-6, with D maybe TRBD1 (6 bases). Germline V CDR1 and CDR2: DFQATT, SNEGSKA (reference sequence). CDR3 size: 15 residues. V lost 3 bases and J 9 bases, leaving 18 bases between the germline ends. The CDR3 is CSASRGGARGSPLHF. The CDR3 DNA reads as TGCAGTGCTAGTAGGGGGGGGGCGAGAGGTTCACCCCTCCACTTT.

This clone occurred a few times. One end of the junction fails to match germline, which may point to a read error. Other DNA sequences of this sample code for an identical CDR3. This rearrangement joins TRBV9 to TRBJ1-6, with 8 bases lining up with TRBD1. The CDR3 sequence is 15 residues long. Germline V gives CDR1 SGDLS, CDR2 YYNGEE. The DNA of the CDR3 is TGTGCCAGCAGTGTAGGGGGACAGGACAATTCACCCCTCCACTTT. Amino acids: CASSVGGQDNSPLHF.

The gene calls are TRBV19 and TRBJ2-3, with 9 bases fitting TRBD1. After removal of 4 bases from V and 2 bases from J, the junction contained 7 bases not matched to a gene. CDR3 length: 16 amino acids. CDR1 and CDR2 (germline): LNHDA, SQIVND (reference sequence). Written as DNA, the CDR3 is TGTGCCAGTAGTAAAGGGACAGGGCTAAACACAGATACGCAGTATTTT. This codes for CASSKGTGLNTDTQYF. The whole variable domain, remainder taken from reference TRBV19 and TRBJ2-3, is DGGITQSPKYLFRKEGQNVTLSCEQNLNHDAMYWYRQDPGQGLRLIYYSQIVNDFQKGDIAEGYSVSREKKESFPLTVTSAQKNPTAFYLCASSKGTGLNTDTQYFGPGTRLTVL.

This sequence joins TRBV21-1 and TRBJ2-7; TRBD2, the table's D call, was not compared with the DNA. TRBV21-1 is described as a pseudogene. The CDR3 is made up of 17 amino acids. CDR3 sequence (DNA): TGTGCCAGCAGCAAAGAGGTCTGCGGGATGGGTTCCTACGAGCAGTACTTC. Amino acids: CASSKEVCGMGSYEQYF.

The chain links TRBV11-2 to TRBJ1-3; no firm D call. The germline V gene encodes CDR1 SGHAT and CDR2 FQNNGV. V was shortened by 3 bases and J by 0 bases, with 9 bases between the two germline ends. CDR3 length: 15 amino acids. DNA of the CDR3: TGTGCCAGCAGCTTGGTAGCAGACTCTGGAAACACCATATATTTT. This gives the protein CASSLVADSGNTIYF.

This chain uses TRBV27 with TRBJ2-2; D uncertain. The CDR3 is 15 residues long. The V gene's germline CDR1 is MNHEY and CDR2 SMNVEV (reference sequence). V lost 5 bases and J 6 bases, leaving 16 bases between the germline ends. CDR3 DNA sequence: TGTGCCAGCAGTCCAAGCGCCTTTTACCCCGGGGAGCTGTTTTTT. Its translation is CASSPSAFYPGELFF.

In its sample, this clone was seen once. The V call is TRBV18, the J call TRBJ2-3; 8 bases align to TRBD2. Germline V gene sequence: CDR1 KGHSH, CDR2 LQKENI. J was trimmed by 3 bases and V by 3 bases; bases with no gene match: 11. The CDR3 is 17 residues long. CDR3 coding DNA: TGTGCCAGCTCACCCCGCCGTGCGGGGGGAGGGACAGATACGCAGTATTTT. Amino acid sequence: CASSPRRAGGGTDTQYF.

CDR3 DNA sequence: TGTGCCACCGGGCGGGGTTTTAACACTGAAGCTTTCTTT. Protein product: CATGRGFNTEAFF. This chain uses TRBV6-5 with TRBJ1-1, with D unclear. Per germline, CDR1 MNHEY and CDR2 SVGAGI. CDR3 size: 13 residues. Trimming shortened V by 10 bases and J by 2 bases, and 14 bases separated the two germline ends.

This clone was counted at least ten times. The V and J genes are TRBV19 and TRBJ1-2, with TRBD1 identical over 10 bases. There are 13 residues in the CDR3. The germline V gene has CDR1 LNHDA and CDR2 SQIVND (reference sequence). The V and J ends lost 5 bases and 7 bases, in that order; junction bases with no gene match: 4. The CDR3 loop reads CASSPDRGTGYTF. The DNA of the CDR3 is TGTGCCAGTAGTCCGGACAGGGGGACTGGCTACACCTTC.

The chain employs TRBV10-2 and TRBJ1-5, with a tentative D call TRBD1 (5 bases). Germline V lookup: CDR1 WSHSY, CDR2 SAAADI. The germline V and J ends were trimmed by 2 bases and 7 bases, with 12 bases remaining between them. This CDR3 has 14 amino acids. The CDR3 is CASSEGGSGQPQHF. CDR3 sequence (DNA): TGCGCCAGCAGTGAGGGGGGGTCGGGACAGCCCCAGCATTTT.

This clone was seen a single time. The CDR3 region has the DNA TGTGCCAGCAAGCGGGGGCTTGGCTACACCTTC. It translates to CASKRGLGYTF. The J gene is TRBJ1-2, the V gene TRBV6-5; tentative D call: TRBD1 (6 bases). Germline assignment: CDR1 MNHEY and CDR2 SVGAGI. Trimming left V 7 bases short and J 7 bases short, with 10 bases between. The length of the CDR3 is 11 residues.

V gene TRBV6-1 combines with J gene TRBJ2-7; D is possibly TRBD1 (5 bases). CDR1 is MNHNS, CDR2 SASEGT, per germline. V lost 0 bases and J lost 2, with 8 bases in between. The CDR3 consists of 14 residues. The CDR3 sequence is CASSEAGQTYEQYF. In DNA, the CDR3 is TGTGCCAGCAGTGAAGCTGGACAAACCTACGAGCAGTACTTC.

V usage is TRBV29-1 and J usage is TRBJ1-2, with D unresolved. The CDR3 loop spans 12 amino acids. Germline loops: CDR1 SQVTM, CDR2 ANQGSEA. Trimming shortened V by 6 bases and J by 2 bases, and 10 bases separated the two germline ends. CDR3: CSVIGLNYGYTF. As DNA, the CDR3 is TGCAGCGTGATCGGACTGAACTATGGCTACACCTTC.

The sample holds a few counts of this clone. The J gene is TRBJ2-7, the V gene TRBV7-3; weak D call: TRBD1 (5 bases). This CDR3 has 15 residues. V was pared by 5 bases and J by 5 bases, with 19 bases between. Germline CDR1 reads SGHTA; CDR2 reads FQGTGA. CDR3 loop: CASSRGPSPADEQYF. In DNA, the CDR3 is TGTGCCAGCAGCAGGGGCCCAAGTCCCGCCGACGAGCAGTACTTC.

The V call is TRBV19, the J call TRBJ1-1; a possible D gene is TRBD1 (6 bases). Germline CDR1 is LNHDA and CDR2 is SQIVND (reference sequence). The CDR3 sequence is 15 residues long. Trimming stripped 5 bases from V and 1 base from J, with 14 bases between. Written as DNA, the CDR3 is TGTGCCAGTAGTCCAAAGGACAGCCGGAACACTGAAGCTTTCTTT. Translation: CASSPKDSRNTEAFF.

The DNA for the CDR3 is TGTGCCAGCAGGCTACAGGGGAGGAGAACTAATGAAAAACTGTTTTTT. Protein product: CASRLQGRRTNEKLFF. This sequence joins TRBV2 and TRBJ1-4; 7 nucleotides agree with TRBD1. Germline CDR1 and CDR2: SNHLY and FYNNEI. CDR3 length: 16 residues. V gave up 6 bases and J gave up 1 base; unmatched junction bases: 8. Complete variable domain (other parts from reference TRBV2 and TRBJ1-4): EPEVTQTPSHQVTQMGQEVILRCVPISNHLYFYWYRQILGQKVEFLVSFYNNEISEKSEIFDDQFSVERPDGSNFTLKIRSTKLEDSAMYFCASRLQGRRTNEKLFFGSGTQLSVL.

The chain combines TRBV12-5 with TRBJ2-1; 7 bases map to TRBD2. The CDR3 is 15 amino acids. V dropped 6 bases and J dropped 6; count of bases not matched to a gene: 11. The germline CDR1 and CDR2 sequences are LGHNT and FRNRAP. The CDR3 sequence: CASGPGLVKVNEQFF. The CDR3 DNA sequence: TGTGCTAGTGGCCCAGGACTAGTCAAGGTCAATGAGCAGTTCTTC.